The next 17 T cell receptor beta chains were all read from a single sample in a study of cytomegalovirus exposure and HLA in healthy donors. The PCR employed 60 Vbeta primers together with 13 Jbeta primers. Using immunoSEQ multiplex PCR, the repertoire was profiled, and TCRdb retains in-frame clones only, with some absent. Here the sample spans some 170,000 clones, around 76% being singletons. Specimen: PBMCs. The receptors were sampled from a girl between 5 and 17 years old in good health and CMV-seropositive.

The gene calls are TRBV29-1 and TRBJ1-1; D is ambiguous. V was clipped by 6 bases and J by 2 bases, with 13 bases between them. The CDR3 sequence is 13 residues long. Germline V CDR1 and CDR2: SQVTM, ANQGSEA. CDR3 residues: CSVRDEVNTEAFF. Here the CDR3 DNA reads TGCAGCGTCAGAGACGAGGTAAACACTGAAGCTTTCTTT.

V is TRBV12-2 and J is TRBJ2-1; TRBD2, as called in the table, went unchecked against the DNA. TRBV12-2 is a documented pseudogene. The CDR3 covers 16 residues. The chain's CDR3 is CASRLVAVGGEHEQFF. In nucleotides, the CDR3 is TGTGCAAGTCGCTTAGTGGCGGTCGGCGGGGAACATGAGCAGTTCTTC.

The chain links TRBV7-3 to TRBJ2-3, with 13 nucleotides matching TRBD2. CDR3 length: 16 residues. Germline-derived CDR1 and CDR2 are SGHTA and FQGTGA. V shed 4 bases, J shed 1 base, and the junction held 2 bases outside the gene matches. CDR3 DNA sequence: TGTGCCAGCAGCTACGGGACTAGCGGGGGCACAGATACGCAGTATTTT. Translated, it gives CASSYGTSGGTDTQYF.

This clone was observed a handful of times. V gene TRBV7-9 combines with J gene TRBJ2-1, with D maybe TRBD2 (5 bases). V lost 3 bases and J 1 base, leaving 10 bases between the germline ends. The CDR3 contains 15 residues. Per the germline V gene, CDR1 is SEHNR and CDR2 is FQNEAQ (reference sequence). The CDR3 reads CASSFRVASYNEQFF. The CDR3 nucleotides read TGTGCCAGCAGCTTCCGGGTAGCGTCCTACAATGAGCAGTTCTTC.

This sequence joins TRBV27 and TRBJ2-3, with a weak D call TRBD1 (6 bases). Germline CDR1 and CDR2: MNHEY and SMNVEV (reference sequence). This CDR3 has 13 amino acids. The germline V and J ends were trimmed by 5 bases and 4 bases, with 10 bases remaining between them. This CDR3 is CASSLWGPDTQYF. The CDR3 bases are TGTGCCAGCAGTCTATGGGGGCCAGATACGCAGTATTTT.

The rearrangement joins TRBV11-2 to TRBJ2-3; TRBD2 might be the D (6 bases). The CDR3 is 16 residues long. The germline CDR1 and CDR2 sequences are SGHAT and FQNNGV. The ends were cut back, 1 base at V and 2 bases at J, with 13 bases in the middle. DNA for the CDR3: TGTGCCAGCAGCTTAGGTAATAGCGGAGACACAGATACGCAGTATTTT. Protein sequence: CASSLGNSGDTDTQYF.

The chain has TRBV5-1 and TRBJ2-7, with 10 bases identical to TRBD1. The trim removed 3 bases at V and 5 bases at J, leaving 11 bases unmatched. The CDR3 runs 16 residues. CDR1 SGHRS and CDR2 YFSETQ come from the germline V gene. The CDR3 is CASSSTGTGALNEQYF. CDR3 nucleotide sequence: TGCGCCAGCAGCTCGACCGGGACAGGGGCCCTCAACGAGCAGTACTTC.

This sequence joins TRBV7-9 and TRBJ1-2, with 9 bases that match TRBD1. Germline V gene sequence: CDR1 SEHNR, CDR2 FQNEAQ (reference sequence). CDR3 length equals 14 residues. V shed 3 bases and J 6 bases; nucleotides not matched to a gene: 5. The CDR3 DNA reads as TGTGCCAGCAGCTTGGGACAGGGTGAAGATGGCTACACCTTC. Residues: CASSLGQGEDGYTF. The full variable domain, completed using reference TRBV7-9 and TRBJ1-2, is DTGVSQNPRHKITKRGQNVTFRCDPISEHNRLYWYRQTLGQGPEFLTYFQNEAQLEKSRLLSDRFSAERPKGSFSTLEIQRTEQGDSAMYLCASSLGQGEDGYTFGSGTRLTVV.

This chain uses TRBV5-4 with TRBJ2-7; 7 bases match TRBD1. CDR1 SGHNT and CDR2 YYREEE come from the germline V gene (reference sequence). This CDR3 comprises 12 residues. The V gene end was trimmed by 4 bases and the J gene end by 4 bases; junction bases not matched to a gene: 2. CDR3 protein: CASSQGQYEQYF. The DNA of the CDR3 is TGTGCCAGCAGCCAGGGACAGTACGAGCAGTACTTC.

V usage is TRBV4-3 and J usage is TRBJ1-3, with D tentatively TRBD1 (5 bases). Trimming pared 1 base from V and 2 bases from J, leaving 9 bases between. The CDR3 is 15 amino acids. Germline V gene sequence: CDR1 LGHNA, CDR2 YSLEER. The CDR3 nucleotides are TGCGCCAGCAGCCAAGCCCCAGGGACTGGAAACACCATATATTTT. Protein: CASSQAPGTGNTIYF.

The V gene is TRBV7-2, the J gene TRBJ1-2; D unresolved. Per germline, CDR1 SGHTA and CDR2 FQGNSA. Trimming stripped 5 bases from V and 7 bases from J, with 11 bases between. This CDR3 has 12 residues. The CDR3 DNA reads TGTGCCAGCAGCAACCGACACTTTGGCTACACCTTC. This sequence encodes CASSNRHFGYTF.

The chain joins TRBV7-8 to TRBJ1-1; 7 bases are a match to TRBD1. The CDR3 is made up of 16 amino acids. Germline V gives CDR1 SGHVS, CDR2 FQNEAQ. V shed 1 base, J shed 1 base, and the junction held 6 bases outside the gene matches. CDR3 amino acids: CASSLETGWTNTEAFF. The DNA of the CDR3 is TGTGCCAGCAGCTTAGAGACAGGGTGGACGAACACTGAAGCTTTCTTT.

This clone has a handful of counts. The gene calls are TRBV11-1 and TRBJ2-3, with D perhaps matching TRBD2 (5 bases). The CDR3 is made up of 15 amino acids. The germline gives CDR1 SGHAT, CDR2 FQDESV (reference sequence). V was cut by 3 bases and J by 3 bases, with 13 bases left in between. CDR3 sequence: CASSFLARVTDTQYF. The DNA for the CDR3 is TGTGCCAGCAGCTTTCTAGCCCGGGTGACAGATACGCAGTATTTT.

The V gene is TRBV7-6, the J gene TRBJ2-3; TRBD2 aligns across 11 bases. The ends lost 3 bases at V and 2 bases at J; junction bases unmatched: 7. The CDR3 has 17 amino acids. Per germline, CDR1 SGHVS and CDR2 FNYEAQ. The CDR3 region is CASSLDRLAGSTDTQYF. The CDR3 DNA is TGTGCCAGCAGCTTGGACCGACTAGCGGGATCCACAGATACGCAGTATTTT.

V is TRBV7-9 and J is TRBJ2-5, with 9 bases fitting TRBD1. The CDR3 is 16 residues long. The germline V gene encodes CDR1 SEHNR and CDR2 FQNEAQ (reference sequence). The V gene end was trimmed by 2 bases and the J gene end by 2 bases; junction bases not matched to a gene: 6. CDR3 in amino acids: CASSLLGQGFQETQYF. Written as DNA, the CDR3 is TGTGCCAGCAGCTTACTAGGACAGGGGTTTCAAGAGACCCAGTACTTC.

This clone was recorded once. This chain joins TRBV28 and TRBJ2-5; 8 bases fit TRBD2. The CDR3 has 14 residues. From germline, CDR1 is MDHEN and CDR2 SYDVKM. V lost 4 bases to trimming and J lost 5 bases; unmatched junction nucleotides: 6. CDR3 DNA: TGTGCCAGCAGTTCGAGCGGGAGTACCGAGACCCAGTACTTC. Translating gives CASSSSGSTETQYF.

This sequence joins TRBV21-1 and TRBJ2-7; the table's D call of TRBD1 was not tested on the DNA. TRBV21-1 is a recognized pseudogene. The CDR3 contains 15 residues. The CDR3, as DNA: TGTGCCAGCAGCAAAGGACTAGGGACAGGGCGGGAGCAGTACTTC. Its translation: CASSKGLGTGREQYF.